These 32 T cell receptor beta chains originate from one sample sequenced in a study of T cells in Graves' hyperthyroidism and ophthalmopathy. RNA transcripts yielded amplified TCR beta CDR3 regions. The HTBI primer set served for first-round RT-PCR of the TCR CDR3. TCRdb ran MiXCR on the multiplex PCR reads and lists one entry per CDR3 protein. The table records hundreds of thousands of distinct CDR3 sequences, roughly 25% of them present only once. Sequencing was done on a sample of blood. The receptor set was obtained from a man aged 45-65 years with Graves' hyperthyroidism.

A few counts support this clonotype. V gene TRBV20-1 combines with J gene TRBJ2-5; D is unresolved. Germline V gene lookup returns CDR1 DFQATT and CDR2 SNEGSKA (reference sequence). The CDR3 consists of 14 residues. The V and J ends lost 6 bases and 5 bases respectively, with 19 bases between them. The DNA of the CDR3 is TGCAGTGCCAGTCCCACTGGAGATGGGGAGACCCAGTACTTC. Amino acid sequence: CSASPTGDGETQYF.

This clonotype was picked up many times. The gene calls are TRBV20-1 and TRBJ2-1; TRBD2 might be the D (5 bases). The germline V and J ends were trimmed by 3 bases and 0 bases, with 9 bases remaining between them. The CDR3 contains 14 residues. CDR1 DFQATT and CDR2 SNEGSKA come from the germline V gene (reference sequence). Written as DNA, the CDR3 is TGCAGTGCTAGGAGCGGCGCCTCCTACAATGAGCAGTTCTTC. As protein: CSARSGASYNEQFF.

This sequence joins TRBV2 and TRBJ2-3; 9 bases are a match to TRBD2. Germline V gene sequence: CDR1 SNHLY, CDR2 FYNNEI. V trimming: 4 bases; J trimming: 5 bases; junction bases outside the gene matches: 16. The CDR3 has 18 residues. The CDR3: CASSGGVGAGGPGDTQYF. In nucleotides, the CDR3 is TGTGCCAGCAGTGGGGGAGTCGGGGCGGGAGGGCCCGGAGATACGCAGTATTTT.

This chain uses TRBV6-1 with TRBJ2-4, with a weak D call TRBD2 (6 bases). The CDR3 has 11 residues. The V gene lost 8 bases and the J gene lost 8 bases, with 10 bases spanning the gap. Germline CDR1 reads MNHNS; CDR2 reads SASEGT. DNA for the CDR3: TGTGCCAGCGGTTCGGGGGACATTCAGTACTTC. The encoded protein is CASGSGDIQYF.

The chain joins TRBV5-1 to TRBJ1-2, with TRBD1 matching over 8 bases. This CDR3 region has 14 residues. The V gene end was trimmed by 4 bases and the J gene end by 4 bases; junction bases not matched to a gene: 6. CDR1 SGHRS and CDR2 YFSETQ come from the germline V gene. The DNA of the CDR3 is TGCGCCAGCAGCCTGGACAGGGAGTCCTATGGCTACACCTTC. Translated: CASSLDRESYGYTF. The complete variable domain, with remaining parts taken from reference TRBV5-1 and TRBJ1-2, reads KAGVTQTPRYLIKTRGQQVTLSCSPISGHRSVSWYQQTPGQGLQFLFEYFSETQRNKGNFPGRFSGRQFSNSRSEMNVSTLELGDSALYLCASSLDRESYGYTFGSGTRLTVV.

CDR3 residues: CASSYSAETGELFF. The CDR3 DNA follows: TGTGCCAGCAGTTACTCGGCAGAGACCGGGGAGCTGTTTTTT. The V call is TRBV6-2 or TRBV6-3, the J call TRBJ2-2, with unresolved D. CDR1 is MNHEY, CDR2 SVGEGT, per germline. The CDR3 runs 14 residues. Trimming removed 0 bases from V and 5 bases from J, with 7 bases in between.

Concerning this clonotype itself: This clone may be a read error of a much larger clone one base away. CDR3: CASTASAAYEQFF. The DNA of the CDR3 is TGTGCCAGCACGGCTAGCGCGGCCTACGAGCAGTTCTTC. J is TRBJ2-1 and V is TRBV2, with D possibly TRBD2 on 6 matching bases. This CDR3 spans 13 amino acids. V was shortened by 7 bases and J by 10 bases, with 17 bases between the two germline ends. Germline CDR1 SNHLY, CDR2 FYNNEI.

The CDR3 DNA sequence: TGTGCCACCAGTGAACCGCCGACAGGTAGCGGTGGCTACACCTTC. Protein sequence: CATSEPPTGSGGYTF. The rearrangement uses TRBV24-1 and TRBJ1-2; possibly TRBD1 for D (6 bases). This CDR3 comprises 15 residues. Trimming removed 4 bases at V and 7 bases at J, with 18 bases between. Germline V gene lookup returns CDR1 KGHDR and CDR2 SFDVKD.

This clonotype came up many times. CDR3 in amino acids: CSATNRPAEAFF. The CDR3, as DNA: TGCAGTGCTACCAACAGACCGGCTGAAGCTTTCTTT. The J gene is TRBJ1-1, the V gene TRBV20-1; D call uncertain. Trimming left V 4 bases short and J 6 bases short, with 12 bases between. The CDR3 consists of 12 residues. Germline CDR1 DFQATT, CDR2 SNEGSKA (reference sequence).

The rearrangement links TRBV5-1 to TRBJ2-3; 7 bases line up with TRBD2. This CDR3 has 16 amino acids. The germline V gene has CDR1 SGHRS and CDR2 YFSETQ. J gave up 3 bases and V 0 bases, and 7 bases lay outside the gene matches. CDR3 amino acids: CASSLGGGSGTDTQYF. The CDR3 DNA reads TGCGCCAGCAGCTTGGGTGGCGGGAGTGGTACAGATACGCAGTATTTT.

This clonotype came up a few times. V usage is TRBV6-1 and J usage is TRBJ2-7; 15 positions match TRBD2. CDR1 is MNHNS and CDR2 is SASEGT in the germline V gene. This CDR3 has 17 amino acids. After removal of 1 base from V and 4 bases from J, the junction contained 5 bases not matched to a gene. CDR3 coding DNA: TGTGCCAGCAGTGAAGGGACTAGCGGGAGGGTTCGTTACGAGCAGTACTTC. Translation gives CASSEGTSGRVRYEQYF.

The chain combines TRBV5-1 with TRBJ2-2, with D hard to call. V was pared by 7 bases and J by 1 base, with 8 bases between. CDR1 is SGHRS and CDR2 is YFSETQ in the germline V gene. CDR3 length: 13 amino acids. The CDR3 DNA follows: TGCGCCAGCCAGCTACTGAACACCGGGGAGCTGTTTTTT. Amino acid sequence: CASQLLNTGELFF.

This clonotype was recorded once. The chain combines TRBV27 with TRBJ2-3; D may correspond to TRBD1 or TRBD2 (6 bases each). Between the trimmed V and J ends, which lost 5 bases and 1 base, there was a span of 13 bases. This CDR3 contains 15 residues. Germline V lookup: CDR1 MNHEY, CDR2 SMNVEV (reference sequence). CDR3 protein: CASSATRGGTDTQYF. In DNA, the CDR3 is TGTGCCAGCAGTGCCACAAGGGGGGGCACAGATACGCAGTATTTT.

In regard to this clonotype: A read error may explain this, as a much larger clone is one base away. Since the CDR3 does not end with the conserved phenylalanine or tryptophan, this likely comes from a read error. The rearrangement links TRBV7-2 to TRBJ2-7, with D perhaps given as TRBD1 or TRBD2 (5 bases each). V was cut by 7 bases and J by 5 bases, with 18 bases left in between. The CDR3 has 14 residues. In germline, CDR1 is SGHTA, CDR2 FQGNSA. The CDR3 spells CASTQYGTGNEQYL. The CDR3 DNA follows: TGTGCCAGCACCCAATATGGGACGGGGAACGAGCAGTACTTG.

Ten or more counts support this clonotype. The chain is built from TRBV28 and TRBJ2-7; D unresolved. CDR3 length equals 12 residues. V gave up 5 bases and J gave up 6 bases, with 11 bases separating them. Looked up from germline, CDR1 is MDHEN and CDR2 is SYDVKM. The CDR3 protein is CASSLGHPEQYF. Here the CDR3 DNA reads TGTGCCAGCAGTCTAGGGCATCCCGAGCAGTACTTC.

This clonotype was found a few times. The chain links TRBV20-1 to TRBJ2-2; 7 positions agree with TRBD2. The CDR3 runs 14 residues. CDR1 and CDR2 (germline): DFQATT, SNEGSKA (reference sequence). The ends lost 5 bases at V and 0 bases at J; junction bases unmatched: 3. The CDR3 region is CSARDYSNTGELFF. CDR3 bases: TGCAGTGCTCGGGACTACTCGAACACCGGGGAGCTGTTTTTT.

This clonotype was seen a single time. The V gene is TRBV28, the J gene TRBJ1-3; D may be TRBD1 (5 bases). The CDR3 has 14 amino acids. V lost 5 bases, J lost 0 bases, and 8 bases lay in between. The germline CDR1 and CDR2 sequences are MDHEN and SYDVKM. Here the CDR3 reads CASSAGPSGNTIYF. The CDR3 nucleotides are TGTGCCAGCAGTGCAGGGCCCTCTGGAAACACCATATATTTT.

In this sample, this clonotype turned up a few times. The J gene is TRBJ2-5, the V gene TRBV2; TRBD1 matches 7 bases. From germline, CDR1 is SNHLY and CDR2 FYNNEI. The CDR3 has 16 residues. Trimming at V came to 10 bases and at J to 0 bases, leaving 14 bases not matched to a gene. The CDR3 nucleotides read TGTGCCACCAGGGATTCGTACAGGGGCAACCAAGAGACCCAGTACTTC. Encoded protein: CATRDSYRGNQETQYF.

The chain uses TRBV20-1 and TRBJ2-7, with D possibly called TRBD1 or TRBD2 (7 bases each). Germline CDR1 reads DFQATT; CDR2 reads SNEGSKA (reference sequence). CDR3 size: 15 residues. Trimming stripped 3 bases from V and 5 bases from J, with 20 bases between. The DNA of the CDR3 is TGCAGTGCTAGGCCACCCCAGGGGGGAGGGAACGAGCAGTACTTC. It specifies CSARPPQGGGNEQYF.

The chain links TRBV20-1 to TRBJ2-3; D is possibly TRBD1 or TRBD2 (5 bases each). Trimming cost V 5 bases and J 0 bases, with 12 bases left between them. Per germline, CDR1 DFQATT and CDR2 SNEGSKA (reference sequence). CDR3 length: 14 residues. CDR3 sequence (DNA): TGCAGTGCTGGGGCCTGGGACAGCACAGATACGCAGTATTTT. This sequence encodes CSAGAWDSTDTQYF.

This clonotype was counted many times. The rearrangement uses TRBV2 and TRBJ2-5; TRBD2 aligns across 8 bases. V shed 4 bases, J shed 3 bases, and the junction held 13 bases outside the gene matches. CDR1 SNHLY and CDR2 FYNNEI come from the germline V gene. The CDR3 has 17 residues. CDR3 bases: TGTGCCAGCAGTGGTCCCCGGCTTGAGCGGGAGAAAGAGACCCAGTACTTC. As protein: CASSGPRLEREKETQYF.

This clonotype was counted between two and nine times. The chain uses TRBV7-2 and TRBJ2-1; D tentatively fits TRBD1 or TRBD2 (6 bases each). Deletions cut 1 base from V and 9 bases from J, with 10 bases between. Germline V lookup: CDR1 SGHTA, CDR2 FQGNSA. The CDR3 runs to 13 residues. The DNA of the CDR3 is TGTGCCAGCAGCTTAGTGGGGGGCGGTGAGCAGTTCTTC. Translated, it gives CASSLVGGGEQFF.

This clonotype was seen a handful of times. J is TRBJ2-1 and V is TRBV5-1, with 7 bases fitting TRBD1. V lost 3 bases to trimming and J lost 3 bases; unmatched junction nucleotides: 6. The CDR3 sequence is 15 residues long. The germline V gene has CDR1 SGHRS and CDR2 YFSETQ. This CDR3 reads CASSSGTALYNEQFF. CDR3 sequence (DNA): TGCGCCAGCAGCTCCGGGACAGCCCTCTACAATGAGCAGTTCTTC.

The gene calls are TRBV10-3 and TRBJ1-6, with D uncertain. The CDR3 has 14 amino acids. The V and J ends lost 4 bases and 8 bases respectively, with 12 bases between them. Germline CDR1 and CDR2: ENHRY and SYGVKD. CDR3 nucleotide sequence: TGTGCCATCAGTGTCCGGGGAGAGGATTCACCCCTCCACTTT. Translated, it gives CAISVRGEDSPLHF.

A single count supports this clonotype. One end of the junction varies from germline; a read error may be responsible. The chain's CDR3 is CASSESPPGPRGETQCF. CDR3 nucleotide sequence: TGTGCCAGCAGTGAGTCTCCCCCCGGGCCTCGAGGAGAGACCCAGTGCTTC. V gene TRBV6-1 combines with J gene TRBJ2-5; D is unresolved. CDR3 length: 17 amino acids. Germline CDR1 MNHNS, CDR2 SASEGT.

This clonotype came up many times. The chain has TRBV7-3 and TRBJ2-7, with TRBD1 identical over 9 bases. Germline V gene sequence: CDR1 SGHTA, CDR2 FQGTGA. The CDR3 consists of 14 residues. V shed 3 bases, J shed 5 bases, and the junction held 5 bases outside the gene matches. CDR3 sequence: CASSFGDRAHEQYF. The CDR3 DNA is TGTGCCAGCAGCTTCGGGGACAGGGCCCACGAGCAGTACTTC.

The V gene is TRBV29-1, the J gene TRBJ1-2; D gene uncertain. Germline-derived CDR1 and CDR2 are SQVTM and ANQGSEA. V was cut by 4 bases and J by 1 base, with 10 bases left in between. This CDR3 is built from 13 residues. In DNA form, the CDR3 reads TGCAGCGTTGCGGCCAGCAGTAACTATGGCTACACCTTC. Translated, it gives CSVAASSNYGYTF.

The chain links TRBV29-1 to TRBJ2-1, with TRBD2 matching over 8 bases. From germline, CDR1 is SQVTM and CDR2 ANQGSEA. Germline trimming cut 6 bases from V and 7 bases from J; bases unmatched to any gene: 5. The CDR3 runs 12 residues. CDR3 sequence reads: CSVLAGPNEQFF. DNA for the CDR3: TGCAGCGTCCTAGCGGGCCCTAATGAGCAGTTCTTC.

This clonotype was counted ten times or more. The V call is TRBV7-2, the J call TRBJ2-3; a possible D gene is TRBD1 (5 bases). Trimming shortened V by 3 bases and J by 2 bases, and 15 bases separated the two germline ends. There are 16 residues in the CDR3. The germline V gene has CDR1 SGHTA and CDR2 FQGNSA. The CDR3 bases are TGTGCCAGCAGCTTGCTTGCTGGGGCGATCACAGATACGCAGTATTTT. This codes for CASSLLAGAITDTQYF.

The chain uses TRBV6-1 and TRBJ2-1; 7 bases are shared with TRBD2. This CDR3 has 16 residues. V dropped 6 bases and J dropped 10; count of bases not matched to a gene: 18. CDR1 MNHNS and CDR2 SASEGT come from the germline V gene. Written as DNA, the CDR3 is TGTGCCAGCAGCTTCCCTAGCGGAACTACCTGGTCGGAGCAGTTCTTC. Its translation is CASSFPSGTTWSEQFF.

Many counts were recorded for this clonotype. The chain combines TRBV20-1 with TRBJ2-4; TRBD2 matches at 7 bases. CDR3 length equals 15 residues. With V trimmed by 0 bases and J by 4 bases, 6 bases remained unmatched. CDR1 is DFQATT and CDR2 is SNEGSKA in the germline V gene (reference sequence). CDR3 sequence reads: CSARDQFGGKNIQYF. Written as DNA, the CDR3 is TGCAGTGCTAGAGATCAATTCGGGGGGAAAAACATTCAGTACTTC.

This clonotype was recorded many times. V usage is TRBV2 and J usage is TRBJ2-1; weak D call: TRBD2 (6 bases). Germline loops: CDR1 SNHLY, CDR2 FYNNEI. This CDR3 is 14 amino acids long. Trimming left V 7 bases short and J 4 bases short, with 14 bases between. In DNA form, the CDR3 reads TGTGCCAGCAAAATGGGAGGAGGGTACAATGAGCAGTTCTTC. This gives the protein CASKMGGGYNEQFF.